Shown below are 21 T cell receptor beta chains from a single sample sequenced in a study of T cell clonality in common variable immunodeficiency. Overall study findings and caveats: In common variable immunodeficiency, TCR beta chains reportedly carried fewer deletions and N-nucleotide insertions.

TCRdb's copy holds only in-frame clones and misses some; the assay was immunoSEQ multiplex PCR. This repertoire holds some 42,000 clones, and none appear only once. These receptors have no known antigen. The specimen sequenced was peripheral blood mononuclear cells. The receptors were gathered from a human donor with common variable immunodeficiency.

This clone was picked up a small number of times. The DNA ends 3 residues before the CDR3 does, and the rest of the CDR3 is filled in from the germline J gene. This sequence joins TRBV7-9 and TRBJ2-1; 8 bases are a match to TRBD2. After removal of 2 bases from V and 4 bases from J, the junction contained 4 bases not matched to a gene. The CDR3 spans 15 residues. Germline CDR1 reads SEHNR; CDR2 reads FQNEAQ (reference sequence). The part of the CDR3 DNA that was read is TGTGCCAGCAGCTTATGGTCGGGGGGGTACAATGAG. Amino acids: CASSLWSGGYNE. The complete CDR3 reads CASSLWSGGYNEQFF.

This clone was picked up many times. The missing CDR3 end, 3 residues past where the read stops, is filled in from the germline J gene. V usage is TRBV5-1 and J usage is TRBJ1-5; D is perhaps TRBD1 (5 bases). Germline V CDR1 and CDR2: SGHRS, YFSETQ. CDR3 length: 15 amino acids. With 0 bases removed from V and 7 bases from J, the gap between germline ends came to 14 bases. CDR3 amino acids: CASSLESGSRQPQHF. Partial CDR3 DNA: TGCGCCAGCAGCTTGGAGTCAGGGTCGCGGCAGCCC.

This clone was picked up many times. The read halts 3 residues ahead of the CDR3 end, with the missing end drawn from the germline J gene. The chain is built from TRBV5-1 and TRBJ2-2; 9 bases map to TRBD2. Looked up from germline, CDR1 is SGHRS and CDR2 is YFSETQ. V shed 4 bases and J 0 bases; nucleotides not matched to a gene: 4. The CDR3 length is 16 residues. CDR3 loop: CASSPLAGTNTGELFF. The sequenced part of the CDR3 DNA is TGCGCCAGCAGCCCTCTAGCGGGGACGAACACCGGGGAG.

This clone came up a few times. Incomplete CDR3 DNA: TGTGCCAGCAGCTTTAGCGGGGCTTACGAG. Translated, it gives CASSFSGAYE. The entire CDR3 is CASSFSGAYEQYF. The chain links TRBV7-7 to TRBJ2-7, with 8 bases matching TRBD2. The read comes to an end 3 residues before the CDR3 does, leaving the germline J gene to fill in the end. CDR1 and CDR2 (germline): SSHAT, FNYEAQ (reference sequence). The V and J ends lost 3 bases and 4 bases, in that order; junction bases with no gene match: 2. The CDR3 is 13 residues long.

This clone was counted many times. The CDR3 extends 3 residues past the end of the read, so its final part is completed from the germline J gene. This chain uses TRBV2 with TRBJ2-1; 9 bases are shared with TRBD1. The CDR3 sequence is 15 residues long. After removal of 10 bases from V and 5 bases from J, the junction contained 12 bases not matched to a gene. CDR1 SNHLY and CDR2 FYNNEI come from the germline V gene. CDR3 bases read: TGTGCCACTAAGAGGATTGGGGACAGGGACAATGAG. Protein: CATKRIGDRDNE. The CDR3 in full is CATKRIGDRDNEQFF.

Regarding this clone: The CDR3 end falls 3 residues outside the read, so it is completed with the germline J gene. The rearrangement uses TRBV18 and TRBJ2-7; a possible D gene is TRBD2 (5 bases). This CDR3 region has 13 residues. V dropped 5 bases and J dropped 2 bases, with 10 bases sitting between them. Germline V CDR1 and CDR2: KGHSH, LQKENI. The CDR3 loop reads CASSNTAAYEQYF. Partial CDR3 DNA: TGTGCCAGCTCAAATACAGCGGCCTACGAG.

This clone was counted many times. The read terminates 3 residues ahead of where the CDR3 ends, so the germline J gene completes it. The chain joins TRBV30 to TRBJ1-2, with D possibly being TRBD1 (6 bases). Trimming took 7 bases from V and 4 from J, leaving 19 bases between them. Germline V gene lookup returns CDR1 GTSNPN and CDR2 SVGIG (reference sequence). CDR3 length equals 14 residues. CDR3 DNA, as far as it was read: TGTGCCTCGAATCAGGGGAGAGTTAGCTATGGC. This codes for CASNQGRVSYG. The whole CDR3 is CASNQGRVSYGYTF.

A word on this clone: The read comes to an end 3 residues before the CDR3 does, leaving the germline J gene to fill in the end. V is TRBV19 and J is TRBJ1-1; the D gene is possibly TRBD1 (5 bases). V lost 1 base to trimming and J lost 1 base, with 10 bases between them. CDR3 length equals 15 residues. The germline gives CDR1 LNHDA, CDR2 SQIVND (reference sequence). CDR3 region: CASSIAATENTEAFF. CDR3 DNA (partial): TGTGCCAGTAGTATAGCAGCGACAGAGAACACTGAA.

This clone was observed at least ten times. The read gets to within 3 residues of the CDR3 end, and the germline J gene fills in the rest. The chain recombines TRBV18 with TRBJ2-2; possibly TRBD2 for D (6 bases). The CDR3 extends over 15 amino acids. Germline assignment: CDR1 KGHSH and CDR2 LQKENI. V lost 2 bases to trimming and J lost 0 bases, with 7 bases between them. CDR3 bases read: TGTGCCAGCTCACCAGGGACTTCGAACACCGGGGAG. This encodes CASSPGTSNTGE. The complete CDR3 reads CASSPGTSNTGELFF.

In the case of this clone: The CDR3 end is not reached by the read, which stops 3 residues before it; the germline J gene fills it in. The chain combines TRBV6-2 or TRBV6-3 with TRBJ2-1, with TRBD1 matching 8 bases. Looked up from germline, CDR1 is MNHEY and CDR2 is SVGEGT. Trimming at V came to 6 bases and at J to 7 bases, leaving 2 bases not matched to a gene. CDR3 length: 12 residues. The CDR3 DNA, read in part, is TGTGCCAGCAGACGGACAGGGAATGAG. Translating gives CASRRTGNE. The entire CDR3 protein reads CASRRTGNEQFF.

This clone was seen at least ten times. The read finishes 3 residues shy of the CDR3 end, and the germline J gene is used to complete it. The chain carries TRBV30 and TRBJ1-2, with D maybe TRBD1 (6 bases). In germline, CDR1 is GTSNPN, CDR2 SVGIG (reference sequence). Trimming left V 2 bases short and J 7 bases short, with 23 bases between. The length of the CDR3 is 16 residues. The CDR3 region is CAWSLFRDVRGGGYTF. CDR3 bases read: TGTGCCTGGAGTTTGTTCCGGGACGTCAGGGGAGGTGGC.

In this sample, this clone turned up a few times. From the germline J gene comes the end of the CDR3, since the read stops 3 residues before it. This rearrangement joins TRBV19 to TRBJ2-5; TRBD2 matches 9 bases. The CDR3 covers 15 residues. Germline loops: CDR1 LNHDA, CDR2 SQIVND (reference sequence). J was trimmed by 5 bases and V by 4 bases; bases with no gene match: 8. The CDR3 bases that were read are TGTGCCAGTAGTACAGGGGGGAGCGGGGGGGAGACC. Its translation: CASSTGGSGGET. From start to end, the CDR3 is CASSTGGSGGETQYF.

In this sample, this clone turned up a few times. Incomplete CDR3 DNA: TGTGCCTGGAGTGTACTCGGAGGAGGGGATGGACAGCCC. As protein: CAWSVLGGGDGQP. The whole CDR3 protein is CAWSVLGGGDGQPQHF. This chain uses TRBV30 with TRBJ1-5; tentatively, D is TRBD1 (5 bases). Read coverage stops 3 residues before the CDR3 terminus; the germline J gene supplies the remainder. Deletions cut 0 bases from V and 7 bases from J, with 19 bases between. The CDR3 consists of 16 residues. In germline, CDR1 is GTSNPN, CDR2 SVGIG (reference sequence).

This clone was picked up a small number of times. The DNA ends 3 residues before the CDR3 does, and the rest of the CDR3 is filled in from the germline J gene. The chain employs TRBV30 and TRBJ1-2; 8 bases line up with TRBD1. Per germline, CDR1 GTSNPN and CDR2 SVGIG (reference sequence). There are 16 residues in the CDR3. V shed 7 bases and J 0 bases; nucleotides not matched to a gene: 13. The sequenced CDR3 bases are TGTGCCTCCCCTCAGCTACAGGGGGTCACTAACTATGGC. This gives the protein CASPQLQGVTNYG. The whole CDR3 protein reads CASPQLQGVTNYGYTF.

On this clone itself: The missing CDR3 end, 3 residues past where the read stops, is filled in from the germline J gene. The chain links TRBV2 to TRBJ1-1, with 8 bases that match TRBD1. There are 15 residues in the CDR3. CDR1 and CDR2 (germline): SNHLY, FYNNEI. CDR3 amino acids: CASSAASTGAPVAFF. Partial CDR3 DNA: TGTGCCAGCAGTGCCGCTTCGACAGGGGCGCCCGTT.

This clone was observed many times. The observed sequence ends 3 residues before the CDR3 terminus, with the missing tail filled in from the germline J gene. The chain joins TRBV20-1 to TRBJ1-6, with TRBD1 identical over 9 bases. This CDR3 spans 15 amino acids. Germline V gives CDR1 DFQATT, CDR2 SNEGSKA (reference sequence). CDR3 amino acids: CSARLLPGQGDTLHF. CDR3 bases read: TGCAGTGCTAGACTGCTTCCGGGACAGGGCGATACC.

Remarks on this clone: The DNA ends 3 residues before the CDR3 does, and the rest of the CDR3 is filled in from the germline J gene. The rearrangement joins TRBV6-4 to TRBJ2-1, with 7 nucleotides matching TRBD2. The V segment lost 0 bases and the J segment 8 bases; nucleotides outside the gene matches: 4. This CDR3 spans 14 amino acids. Germline V gene data show CDR1 as MRHNA and CDR2 as SNTAGT. The CDR3 loop is CASSDSGGGDEQFF. The CDR3 DNA, read in part, is TGTGCCAGCAGTGACTCTGGTGGGGGGGATGAG.

The sample holds a few counts of this clone. The DNA ends 3 residues before the CDR3 does, and the rest of the CDR3 is filled in from the germline J gene. V is TRBV30 and J is TRBJ2-1; TRBD1 might be the D (8 bases). V was shortened by 8 bases and J by 8 bases, with 31 bases between the two germline ends. Germline values: CDR1 GTSNPN, CDR2 SVGIG (reference sequence). The CDR3 spans 17 residues. The CDR3 protein is CAGQGIRPSGPGDEQFF. Partial CDR3 DNA: TGTGCCGGACAGGGAATAAGGCCTAGCGGACCCGGGGATGAG.

Worth noting for this clone: Read sequence stops 3 residues before the CDR3 end, and the germline J gene provides the missing end. This rearrangement joins TRBV7-2 to TRBJ1-2; unclear D gene. The CDR3 is made up of 13 amino acids. The V gene's germline CDR1 is SGHTA and CDR2 FQGNSA. Here the CDR3 reads CASSWMDLGNYTF. CDR3 DNA, as far as it was read: TGTGCCAGCAGCTGGATGGACTTGGGAAAC.

Many counts were recorded for this clone. Read coverage stops 3 residues before the CDR3 terminus; the germline J gene supplies the remainder. The chain is built from TRBV20-1 and TRBJ2-4, with D possibly called TRBD1 or TRBD2 (5 bases each). This CDR3 contains 17 residues. V lost 5 bases, J lost 5 bases, and 25 bases lay in between. Germline values: CDR1 DFQATT, CDR2 SNEGSKA (reference sequence). This CDR3 reads CSAERGRVREWENIQYF. The sequenced CDR3 bases are TGCAGTGCTGAGAGGGGCAGGGTCAGGGAGTGGGAAAACATT.

About this clone itself: The CDR3 extends 3 residues past the end of the read, so its final part is completed from the germline J gene. Different DNA sequences within this sample yield the same CDR3. The chain carries TRBV2 and TRBJ2-1; 10 bases agree with TRBD2. Germline values: CDR1 SNHLY, CDR2 FYNNEI. The V segment lost 6 bases and the J segment 4 bases; nucleotides outside the gene matches: 6. The CDR3 contains 15 residues. CDR3 residues: CASRESGGAYNEQFF. The CDR3 bases that were read are TGTGCCAGCAGAGAAAGCGGGGGGGCATACAATGAG.